This T cell receptor (beta chain) was obtained from a study of cytomegalovirus exposure and HLA in healthy donors. The CDR3 runs 15 residues. Germline assignment: CDR1 LGHNT and CDR2 FRNRAP. The V gene end was trimmed by 7 bases and the J gene end by 7 bases; junction bases not matched to a gene: 13. Primers: 60 Vbeta forward and 13 Jbeta reverse. Sequencing used immunoSEQ multiplex PCR; TCRdb keeps in-frame clones, though not all of them. The sample has under 200,000 clones, roughly 88% seen once. The source is a man between 18 and 35 years old in good health and CMV-seropositive. This chain uses TRBV12-5 with TRBJ2-1; 7 bases map to TRBD2. The sequencing sample was made of PBMCs. The CDR3 nucleotides are TGTGCTAGTGCCCCCTTGGGGGGGATATATAATGAGCAGTTCTTC. This encodes CASAPLGGIYNEQFF.